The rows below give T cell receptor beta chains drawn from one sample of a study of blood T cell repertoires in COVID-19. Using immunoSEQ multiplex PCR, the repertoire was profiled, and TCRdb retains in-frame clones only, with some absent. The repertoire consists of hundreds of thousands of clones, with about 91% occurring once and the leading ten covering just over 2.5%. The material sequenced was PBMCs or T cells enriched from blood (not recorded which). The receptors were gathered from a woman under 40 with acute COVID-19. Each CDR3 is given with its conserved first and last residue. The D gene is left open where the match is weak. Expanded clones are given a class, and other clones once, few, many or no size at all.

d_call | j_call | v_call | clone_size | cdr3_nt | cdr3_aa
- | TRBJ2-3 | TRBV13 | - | TGTGCCAGCAGCTTAGGCCTTCCGGGGGGCGAGACTGATACGCAGTATTTT | CASSLGLPGGETDTQYF
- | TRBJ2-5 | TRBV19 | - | TGTGCCAGTAGTACCCTTACAGGGATCCAAGAGACCCAGTACTTC | CASSTLTGIQETQYF
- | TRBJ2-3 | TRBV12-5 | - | TGTGCTAGTGGTTTGGGAACAATAGATACGCAGTATTTT | CASGLGTIDTQYF
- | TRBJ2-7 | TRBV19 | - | TGTGCCAGTAGTGCAGGCTCGGCCTACGAGCAGTACTTC | CASSAGSAYEQYF
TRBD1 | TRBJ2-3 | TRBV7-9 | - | TGTGCCAGCAGCTTAGGAAGGGGGGGACAGGGTCAAGATACGCAGTATTTT | CASSLGRGGQGQDTQYF
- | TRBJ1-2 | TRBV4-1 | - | TGCGCCAGCAGGCAACCCGGCGGGGGGCAGAAATATGGCTACACCTTC | CASRQPGGGQKYGYTF
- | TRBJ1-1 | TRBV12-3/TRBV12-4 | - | TGTGCCAGCAGCCGGGGAGCCAACACTGAAGCTTTCTTT | CASSRGANTEAFF
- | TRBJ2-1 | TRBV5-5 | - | TGTGCCAGCTTCCAAGGGCAGGGGTCCTACAATGAGCAGTTCTTC | CASFQGQGSYNEQFF
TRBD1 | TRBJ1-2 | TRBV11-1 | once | TGTGCCAGCAGCCACCTCCGGGACAGAGGGAACTATGGCTACACCTTC | CASSHLRDRGNYGYTF
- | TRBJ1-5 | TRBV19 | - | TGTGCCAGCTCTTATAGCAATCAGCCCCAGCATTTT | CASSYSNQPQHF
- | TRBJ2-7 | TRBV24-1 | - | TGTGCCACCCCAAAGGACAGCGAGCAGTACTTC | CATPKDSEQYF
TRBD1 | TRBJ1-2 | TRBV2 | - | TGTGCCAGCAGTGATTCAGGGGGCGATGGCTACACCTTC | CASSDSGGDGYTF
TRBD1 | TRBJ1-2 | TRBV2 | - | TGTGCCAGCAGTGAGTCAGGGGGCACCTATGGCTACACCTTC | CASSESGGTYGYTF
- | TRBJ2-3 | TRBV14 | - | TGTGCCAGCAGCCTGGGCGAAGCAGATACGCAGTATTTT | CASSLGEADTQYF
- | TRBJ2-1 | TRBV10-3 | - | TGTGCCATCAGTGGGGACCTAGCGTCCCGGAATGAGCAGTTCTTC | CAISGDLASRNEQFF
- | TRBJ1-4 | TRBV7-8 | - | TGTGCCAGCAGCTTACATTCAGGGACTGCAACTAATGAAAAACTGTTTTTT | CASSLHSGTATNEKLFF
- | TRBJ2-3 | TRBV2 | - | TGTGCCAGCACCCGGGGGACTTCCAGCACAGATACGCAGTATTTT | CASTRGTSSTDTQYF
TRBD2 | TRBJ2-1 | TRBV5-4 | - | TGTGCCAGCAGGTCCGGGACTAGCGGATACAATGAGCAGTTCTTC | CASRSGTSGYNEQFF
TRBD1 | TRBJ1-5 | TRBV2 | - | TGTGCCAGCAGTCAGGGGGCATATCAGCCCCAGCATTTT | CASSQGAYQPQHF
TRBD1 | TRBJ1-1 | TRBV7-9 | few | TGTGCCAGCAGCTTAGAGCCCCAGGGGGCAGACACTGAAGCTTTCTTT | CASSLEPQGADTEAFF
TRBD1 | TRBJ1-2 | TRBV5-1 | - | TGCGCCAGCAGCTTGACCCCGGGACAGGGGCTGGATGGCTACACCTTC | CASSLTPGQGLDGYTF
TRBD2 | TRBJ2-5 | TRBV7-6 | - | TGTGCCAGCAGCTTAGAGGTAGCGGGGAGACAGACCCAGTACTTC | CASSLEVAGRQTQYF
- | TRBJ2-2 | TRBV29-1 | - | TGCAGCGTTGGGAGGGTGGAAGGAAACACCGGGGAGCTGTTTTTT | CSVGRVEGNTGELFF
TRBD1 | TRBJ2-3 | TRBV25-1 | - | TGTGCCAGCAGCGTTGGACAGGCTAGCACAGATACGCAGTATTTT | CASSVGQASTDTQYF
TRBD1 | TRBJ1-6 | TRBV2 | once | TGTGCCAGCAGAGTGACAGGGAGCCCCTATAATTCACCCCTCCACTTT | CASRVTGSPYNSPLHF
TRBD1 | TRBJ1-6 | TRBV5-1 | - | TGCGCCAGCAGCTTCACAGGGGAGCAGTCACCCCTCCACTTT | CASSFTGEQSPLHF
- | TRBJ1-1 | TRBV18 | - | TGTGCCAGCTCACCACCGGTGAGAAGAAACACTGAAGCTTTCTTT | CASSPPVRRNTEAFF
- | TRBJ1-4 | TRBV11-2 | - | TGTGCCAGCAGCTTAATACGGGGGGGCAGTGGAAAACTGTTTTTT | CASSLIRGGSGKLFF
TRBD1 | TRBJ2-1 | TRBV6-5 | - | TGTGCCAGCAATATAAGGGGGCTCGATGAGCAGTTCTTC | CASNIRGLDEQFF
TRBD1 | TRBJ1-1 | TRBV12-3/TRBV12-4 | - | TGTGCCAGCAGGGACAGGGCCACTGAAGCTTTCTTT | CASRDRATEAFF
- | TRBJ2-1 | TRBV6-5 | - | TGTGCCAGCACTATAGCCAATGAGCAGTTCTTC | CASTIANEQFF
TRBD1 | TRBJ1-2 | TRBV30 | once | TGTGCCTGGACCGCTGCTGACAGGGTAGTGGGTTATGGCTACACCTTC | CAWTAADRVVGYGYTF
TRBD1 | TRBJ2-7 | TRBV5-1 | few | TGCGCCAGCATAAGGGTAGGACAGGTGAGCCACGAGCAGTACTTC | CASIRVGQVSHEQYF
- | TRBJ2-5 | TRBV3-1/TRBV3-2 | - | TGTGCCAGCAGCCAAGTTAGTGAGACCCAGTACTTC | CASSQVSETQYF
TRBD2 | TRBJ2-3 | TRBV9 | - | TGTGCCAGCAGCGCCCTGGGACTAGCGGGGGGATTGAATACGCAGTATTTT | CASSALGLAGGLNTQYF
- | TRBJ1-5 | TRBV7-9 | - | TGTGCCAGCAGCCCCACCGGGTCCTCGGGCAATCAGCCCCAGCATTTT | CASSPTGSSGNQPQHF
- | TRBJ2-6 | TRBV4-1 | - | TGCGCCAGCAGCCAGGAGGGGAGTGGGGCCAACGTCCTGACTTTC | CASSQEGSGANVLTF
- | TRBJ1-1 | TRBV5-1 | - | TGCGCCAGCATGACGGGGATGAACACTGAAGCTTTCTTT | CASMTGMNTEAFF
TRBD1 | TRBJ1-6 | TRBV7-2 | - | TGTGCCAGCAACTTCAGGGACAGCCTCAATTCACCCCTCCACTTT | CASNFRDSLNSPLHF
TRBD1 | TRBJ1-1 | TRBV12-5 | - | TGTGCTAGTGGTTTGGCCTCAGGGGGTGGTGAAGCTTTCTTT | CASGLASGGGEAFF